This T cell receptor (beta chain) was sequenced during a study of T cells in Graves' hyperthyroidism and ophthalmopathy. Study findings and constraints: In blood, most of the thyroid clonotypes expanded above 0.001 were also present.

Germline CDR1 MNHNS, CDR2 SASEGT. Trimming removed 3 bases at V and 3 bases at J, with 6 bases between. The CDR3 consists of 12 residues. RNA transcripts served as the template for amplifying TCR beta CDR3 regions. With the HTBI primer set, the TCR CDR3 went through a first round of RT-PCR. TCRdb called the multiplex PCR reads again in MiXCR, with one record for every CDR3 protein. The sample includes around 350,000 distinct CDR3 sequences, around 14% seen only once; the top ten take 28%. As concerns this clonotype: Its antigen is as yet unknown.

Diagnosis of hyperthyroidism was new in patients aged 18 to 65, and its duration was under 2 months. Exclusion criteria comprised uncontrolled infection, other autoimmune disease, pregnancy or lactation. Each diagnosis drew on symptoms, thyroxine, TRAb, thyroid ultrasound and orbital computed tomography findings. Input material: blood. This receptor was identified in a woman aged 18-29 years with Graves' hyperthyroidism that later progressed to Graves' ophthalmopathy. The V and J genes are TRBV6-1 and TRBJ2-7, with unresolved D. The DNA for the CDR3 is TGTGCCAGCAGTGAGCAGAGCTACGAGCAGTACTTC. This encodes CASSEQSYEQYF.